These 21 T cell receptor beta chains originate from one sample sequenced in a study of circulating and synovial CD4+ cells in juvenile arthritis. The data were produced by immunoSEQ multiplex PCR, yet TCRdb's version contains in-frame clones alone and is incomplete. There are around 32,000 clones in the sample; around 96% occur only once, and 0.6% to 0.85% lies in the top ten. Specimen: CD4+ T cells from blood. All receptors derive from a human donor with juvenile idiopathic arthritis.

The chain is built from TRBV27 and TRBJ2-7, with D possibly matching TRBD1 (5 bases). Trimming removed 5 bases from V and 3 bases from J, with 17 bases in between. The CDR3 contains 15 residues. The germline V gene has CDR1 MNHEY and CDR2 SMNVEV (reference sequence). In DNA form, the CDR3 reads TGTGCCAGCAGTCCGACAGCTAACTTCGACTACGAGCAGTACTTC. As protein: CASSPTANFDYEQYF.

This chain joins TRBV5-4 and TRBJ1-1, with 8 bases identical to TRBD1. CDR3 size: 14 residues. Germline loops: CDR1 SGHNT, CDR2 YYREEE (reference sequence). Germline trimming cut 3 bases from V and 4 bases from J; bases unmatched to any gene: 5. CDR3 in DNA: TGTGCCAGCAGCTCACCGGGACAGGCCACTGAAGCTTTCTTT. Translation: CASSSPGQATEAFF.

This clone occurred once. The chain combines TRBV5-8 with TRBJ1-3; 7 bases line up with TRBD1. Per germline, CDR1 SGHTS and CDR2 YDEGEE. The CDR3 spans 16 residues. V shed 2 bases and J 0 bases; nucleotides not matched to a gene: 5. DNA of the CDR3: TGTGCCAGCAGCTTAGGGGACAGCTACTCTGGAAACACCATATATTTT. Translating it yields CASSLGDSYSGNTIYF.

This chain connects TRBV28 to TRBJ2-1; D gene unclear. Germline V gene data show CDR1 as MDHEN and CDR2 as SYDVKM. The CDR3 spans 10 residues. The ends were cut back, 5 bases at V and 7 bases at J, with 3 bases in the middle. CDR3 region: CASSLNEQFF. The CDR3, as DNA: TGTGCCAGCAGTCTAAATGAGCAGTTCTTC. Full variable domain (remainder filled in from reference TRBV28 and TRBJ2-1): DVKVTQSSRYLVKRTGEKVFLECVQDMDHENMFWYRQDPGLGLRLIYFSYDVKMKEKGDIPEGYSVSREKKERFSLILESASTNQTSMYLCASSLNEQFFGPGTRLTVL.

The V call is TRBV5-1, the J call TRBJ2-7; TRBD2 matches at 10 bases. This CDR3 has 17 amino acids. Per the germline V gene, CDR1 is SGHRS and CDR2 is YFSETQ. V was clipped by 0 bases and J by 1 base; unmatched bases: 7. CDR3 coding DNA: TGCGCCAGCAGCTTGGCCGCTAGCGGGAGCAGTTCCTACGAGCAGTACTTC. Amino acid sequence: CASSLAASGSSSYEQYF. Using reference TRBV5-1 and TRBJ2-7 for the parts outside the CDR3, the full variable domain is KAGVTQTPRYLIKTRGQQVTLSCSPISGHRSVSWYQQTPGQGLQFLFEYFSETQRNKGNFPGRFSGRQFSNSRSEMNVSTLELGDSALYLCASSLAASGSSSYEQYFGPGTRLTVT.

The CDR3 here is CASSLGLDEQFF. Here the CDR3 DNA reads TGTGCCAGCAGCTTGGGGCTCGATGAGCAGTTCTTC. V gene TRBV7-2 combines with J gene TRBJ2-1; D possibly corresponds to TRBD1 (5 bases). Germline V gene lookup returns CDR1 SGHTA and CDR2 FQGNSA. The CDR3 extends over 12 amino acids. V lost 3 bases, J lost 8 bases, and 8 bases lay in between.

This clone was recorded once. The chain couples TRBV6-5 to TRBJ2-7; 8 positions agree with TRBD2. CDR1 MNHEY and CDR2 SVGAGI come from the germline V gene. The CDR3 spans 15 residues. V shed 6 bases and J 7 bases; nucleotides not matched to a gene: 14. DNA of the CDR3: TGTGCCAGCAGCCGAGCGGGGGTGTTCGGGAGTGAGCAGTACTTC. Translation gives CASSRAGVFGSEQYF.

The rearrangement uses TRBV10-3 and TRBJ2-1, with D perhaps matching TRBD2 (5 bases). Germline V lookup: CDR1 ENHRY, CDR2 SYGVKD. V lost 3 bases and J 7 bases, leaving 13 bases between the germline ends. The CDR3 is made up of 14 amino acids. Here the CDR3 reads CAISERGYQNEQFF. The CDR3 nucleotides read TGTGCCATCAGTGAACGGGGATATCAAAATGAGCAGTTCTTC.

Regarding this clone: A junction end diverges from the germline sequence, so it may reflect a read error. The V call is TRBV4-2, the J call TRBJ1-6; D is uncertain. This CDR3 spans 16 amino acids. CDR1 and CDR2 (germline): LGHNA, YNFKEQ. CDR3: CASSQETPRDNSPLHF. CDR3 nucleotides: TGTGCCAGCAGCCAAGAAACCCCCAGAGACAATTCCCCCCTCCACTTT.

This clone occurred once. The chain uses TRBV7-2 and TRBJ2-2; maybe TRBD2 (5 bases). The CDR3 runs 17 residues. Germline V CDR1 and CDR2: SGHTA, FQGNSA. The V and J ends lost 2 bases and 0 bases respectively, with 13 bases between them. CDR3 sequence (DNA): TGTGCCAGCAGCTTATCGGGGAAGGCTTCGAACACCGGGGAGCTGTTTTTT. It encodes CASSLSGKASNTGELFF.

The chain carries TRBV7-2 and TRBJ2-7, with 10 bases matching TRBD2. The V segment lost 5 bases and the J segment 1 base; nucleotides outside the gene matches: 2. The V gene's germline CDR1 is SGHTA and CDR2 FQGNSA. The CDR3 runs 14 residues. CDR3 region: CASSLTSGSYEQYF. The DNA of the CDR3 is TGTGCCAGCAGCCTGACTAGCGGGTCCTACGAGCAGTACTTC.

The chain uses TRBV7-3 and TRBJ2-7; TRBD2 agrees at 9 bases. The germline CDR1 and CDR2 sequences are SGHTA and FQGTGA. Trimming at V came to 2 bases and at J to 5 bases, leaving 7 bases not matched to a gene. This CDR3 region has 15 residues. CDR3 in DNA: TGTGCCAGCAGCTTACGAGTAGCGGGAGTTAACGAGCAGTACTTC. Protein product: CASSLRVAGVNEQYF.

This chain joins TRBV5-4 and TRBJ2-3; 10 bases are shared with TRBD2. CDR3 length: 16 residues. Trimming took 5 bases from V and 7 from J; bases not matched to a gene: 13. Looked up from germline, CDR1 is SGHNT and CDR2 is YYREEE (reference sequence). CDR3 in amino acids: CASRPSGTSESYTQYF. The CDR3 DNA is TGTGCCAGCAGGCCATCCGGGACTAGCGAATCGTATACGCAGTATTTT. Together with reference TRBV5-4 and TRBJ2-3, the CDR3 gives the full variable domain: ETGVTQSPTHLIKTRGQQVTLRCSSQSGHNTVSWYQQALGQGPQFIFQYYREEENGRGNFPPRFSGLQFPNYSSELNVNALELDDSALYLCASRPSGTSESYTQYFGPGTRLTVL.

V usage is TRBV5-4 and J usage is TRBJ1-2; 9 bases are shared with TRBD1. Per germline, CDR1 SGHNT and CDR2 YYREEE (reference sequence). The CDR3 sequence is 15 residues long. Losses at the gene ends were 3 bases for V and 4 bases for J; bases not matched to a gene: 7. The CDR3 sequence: CASSSGGDRVYGYTF. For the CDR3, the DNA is TGTGCCAGCAGCTCCGGGGGGGACAGGGTCTATGGCTACACCTTC.

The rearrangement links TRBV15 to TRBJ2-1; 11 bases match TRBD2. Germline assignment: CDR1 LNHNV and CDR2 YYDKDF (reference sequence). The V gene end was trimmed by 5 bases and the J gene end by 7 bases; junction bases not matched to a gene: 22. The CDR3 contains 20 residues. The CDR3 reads CATSATTGTSGAGQRNEQFF. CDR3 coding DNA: TGTGCCACCAGCGCAACGACCGGGACTAGCGGAGCCGGGCAGCGAAATGAGCAGTTCTTC. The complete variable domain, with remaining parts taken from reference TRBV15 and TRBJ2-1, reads DAMVIQNPRYQVTQFGKPVTLSCSQTLNHNVMYWYQQKSSQAPKLLFHYYDKDFNNEADTPDNFQSRRPNTSFCFLDIRSPGLGDTAMYLCATSATTGTSGAGQRNEQFFGPGTRLTVL.

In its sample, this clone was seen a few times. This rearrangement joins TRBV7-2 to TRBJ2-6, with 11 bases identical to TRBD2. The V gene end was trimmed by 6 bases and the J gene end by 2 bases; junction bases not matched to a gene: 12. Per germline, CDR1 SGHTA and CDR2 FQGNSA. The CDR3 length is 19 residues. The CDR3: CASSSHSGGASPGANVLTF. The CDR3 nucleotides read TGTGCCAGCAGTTCCCATAGCGGGGGGGCCTCTCCTGGGGCCAACGTCCTGACTTTC.

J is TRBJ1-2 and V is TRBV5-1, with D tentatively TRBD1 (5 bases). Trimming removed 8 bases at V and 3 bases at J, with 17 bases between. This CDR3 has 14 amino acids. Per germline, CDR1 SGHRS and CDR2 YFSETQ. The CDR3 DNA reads TGCGCCAGTGCTGGCAGGGCTAGCGACTATGGCTACACCTTC. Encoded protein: CASAGRASDYGYTF. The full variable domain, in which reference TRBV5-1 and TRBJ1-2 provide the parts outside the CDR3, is KAGVTQTPRYLIKTRGQQVTLSCSPISGHRSVSWYQQTPGQGLQFLFEYFSETQRNKGNFPGRFSGRQFSNSRSEMNVSTLELGDSALYLCASAGRASDYGYTFGSGTRLTVV.

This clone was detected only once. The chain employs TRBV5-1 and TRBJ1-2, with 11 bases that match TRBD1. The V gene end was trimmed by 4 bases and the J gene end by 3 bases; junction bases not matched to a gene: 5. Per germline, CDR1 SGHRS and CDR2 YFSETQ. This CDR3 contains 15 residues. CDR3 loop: CASSKGQGVDYGYTF. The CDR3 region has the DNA TGCGCCAGCAGCAAGGGACAGGGGGTAGACTATGGCTACACCTTC.

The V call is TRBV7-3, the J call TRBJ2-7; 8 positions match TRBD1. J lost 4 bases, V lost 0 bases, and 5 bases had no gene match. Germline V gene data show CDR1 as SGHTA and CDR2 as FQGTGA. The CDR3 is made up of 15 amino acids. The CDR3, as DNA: TGTGCCAGCAGCTTAACCGGACAGGGTCAATACGAGCAGTACTTC. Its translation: CASSLTGQGQYEQYF.

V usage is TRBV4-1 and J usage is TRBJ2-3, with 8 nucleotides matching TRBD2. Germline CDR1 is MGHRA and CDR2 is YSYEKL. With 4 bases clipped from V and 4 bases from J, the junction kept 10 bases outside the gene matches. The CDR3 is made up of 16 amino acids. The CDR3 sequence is CASSLPVGAGADTQYF. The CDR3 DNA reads TGCGCCAGCAGCCTCCCCGTAGGAGCGGGAGCAGATACGCAGTATTTT.

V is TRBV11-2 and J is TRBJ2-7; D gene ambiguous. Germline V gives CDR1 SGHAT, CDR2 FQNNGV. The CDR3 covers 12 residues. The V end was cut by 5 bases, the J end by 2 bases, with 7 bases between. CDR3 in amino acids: CASSRFTYEQYF. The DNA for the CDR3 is TGTGCCAGCAGCCGGTTTACCTACGAGCAGTACTTC.